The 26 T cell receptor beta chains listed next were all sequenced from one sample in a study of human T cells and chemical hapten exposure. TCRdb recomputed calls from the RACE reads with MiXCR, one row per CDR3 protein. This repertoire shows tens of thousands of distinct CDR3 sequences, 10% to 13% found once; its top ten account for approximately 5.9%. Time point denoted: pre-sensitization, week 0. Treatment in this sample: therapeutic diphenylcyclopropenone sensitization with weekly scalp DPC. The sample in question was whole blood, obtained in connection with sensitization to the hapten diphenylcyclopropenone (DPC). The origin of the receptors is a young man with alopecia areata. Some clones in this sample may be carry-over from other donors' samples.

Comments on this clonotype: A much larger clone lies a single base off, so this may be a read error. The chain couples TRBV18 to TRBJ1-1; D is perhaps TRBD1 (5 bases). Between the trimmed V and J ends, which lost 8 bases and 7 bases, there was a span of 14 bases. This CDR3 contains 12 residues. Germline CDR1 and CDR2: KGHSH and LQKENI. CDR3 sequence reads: CASPKTDLEAFF. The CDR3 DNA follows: TGTGCCAGCCCAAAGACAGACCTTGAAGCTTTCTTT.

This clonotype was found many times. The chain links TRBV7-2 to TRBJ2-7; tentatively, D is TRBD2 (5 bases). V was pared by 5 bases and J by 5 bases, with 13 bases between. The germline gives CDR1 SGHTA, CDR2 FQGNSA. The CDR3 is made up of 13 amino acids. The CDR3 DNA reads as TGTGCCAGCAGCAAGCGGACCAGCCACGAGCAGTACTTC. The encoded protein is CASSKRTSHEQYF.

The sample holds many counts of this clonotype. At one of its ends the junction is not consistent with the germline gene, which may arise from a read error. The CDR3 nucleotides are TGTGCCAGCAGCGTAACCGCGTGGGGGGCCAACGTCCTGACTTTC. Amino acid sequence: CASSVTAWGANVLTF. This sequence joins TRBV7-3 and TRBJ2-6; unclear D gene. The germline CDR1 and CDR2 sequences are SGHTA and FQGTGA. This CDR3 comprises 15 residues. Supplemented by reference TRBV7-3 and TRBJ2-6, the full variable domain reads GAGVSQTPSNKVTEKGKYVELRCDPISGHTALYWYRQSLGQGPEFLIYFQGTGAADDSGLPNDRFFAVRPEGSVSTLKIQRTERGDSAVYLCASSVTAWGANVLTFGAGSRLTVL.

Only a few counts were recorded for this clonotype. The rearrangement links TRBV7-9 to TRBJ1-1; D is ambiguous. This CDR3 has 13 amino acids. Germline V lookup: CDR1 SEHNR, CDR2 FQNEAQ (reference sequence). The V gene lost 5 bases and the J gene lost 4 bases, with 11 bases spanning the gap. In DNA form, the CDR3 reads TGTGCCAGCAGCCCCGAAGGTGTCACTGAAGCTTTCTTT. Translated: CASSPEGVTEAFF.

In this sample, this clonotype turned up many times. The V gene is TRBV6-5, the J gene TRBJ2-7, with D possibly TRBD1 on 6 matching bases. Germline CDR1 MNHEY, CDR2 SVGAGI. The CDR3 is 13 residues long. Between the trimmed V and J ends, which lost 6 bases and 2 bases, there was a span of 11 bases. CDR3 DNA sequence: TGTGCCAGCAGCCGGGGACAAACCTACGAGCAGTACGTC. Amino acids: CASSRGQTYEQYV.

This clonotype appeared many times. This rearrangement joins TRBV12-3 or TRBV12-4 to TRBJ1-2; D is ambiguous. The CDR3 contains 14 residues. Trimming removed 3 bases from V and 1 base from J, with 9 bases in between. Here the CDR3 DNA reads TGTGCCAGCAGTTTCGGTCCCGTTAACTATGGCTACACCTTC. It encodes CASSFGPVNYGYTF.

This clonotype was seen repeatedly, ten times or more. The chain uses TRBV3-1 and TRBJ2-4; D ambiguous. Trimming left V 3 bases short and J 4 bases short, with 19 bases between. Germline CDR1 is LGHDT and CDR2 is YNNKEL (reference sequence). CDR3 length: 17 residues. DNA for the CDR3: TGTGCCAGCAGCCAGTGGGAAAGTTTGAAGGCTAAAAACATTCAGTACTTC. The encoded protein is CASSQWESLKAKNIQYF. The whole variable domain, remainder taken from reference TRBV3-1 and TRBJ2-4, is DTAVSQTPKYLVTQMGNDKSIKCEQNLGHDTMYWYKQDSKKFLKIMFSYNNKELIINETVPNRFSPKSPDKAHLNLHINSLELGDSAVYFCASSQWESLKAKNIQYFGAGTRLSVL.

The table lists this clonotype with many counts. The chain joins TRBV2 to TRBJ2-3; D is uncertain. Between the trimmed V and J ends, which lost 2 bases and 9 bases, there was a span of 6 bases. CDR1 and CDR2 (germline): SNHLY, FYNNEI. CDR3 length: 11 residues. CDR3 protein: CASSEFDTQYF. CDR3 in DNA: TGTGCCAGCAGTGAATTCGACACGCAGTATTTT.

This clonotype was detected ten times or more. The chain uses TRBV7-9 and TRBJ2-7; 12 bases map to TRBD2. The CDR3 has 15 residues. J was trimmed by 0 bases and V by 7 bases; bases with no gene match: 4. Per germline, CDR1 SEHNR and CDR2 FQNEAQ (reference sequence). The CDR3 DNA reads TGTGCCAGCACCAAGGGACTAGCGGGCTCCTACGAGCAGTACGTC. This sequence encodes CASTKGLAGSYEQYV.

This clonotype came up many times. DNA of the CDR3: TGTGCCAGCAGCGTAGCGGGGACTAGTGAGCAGTTCTTC. Translating it yields CASSVAGTSEQFF. The J gene is TRBJ2-1, the V gene TRBV9; 8 positions match TRBD2. CDR1 and CDR2 from the germline V gene are SGDLS and YYNGEE. The CDR3 has 13 residues. V dropped 0 bases and J dropped 9; count of bases not matched to a gene: 2.

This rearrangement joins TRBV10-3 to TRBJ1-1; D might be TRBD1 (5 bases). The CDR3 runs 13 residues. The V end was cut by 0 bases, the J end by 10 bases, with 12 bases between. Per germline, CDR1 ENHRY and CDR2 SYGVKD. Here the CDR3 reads CAISESTGGVAFF. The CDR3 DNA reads TGTGCCATCAGTGAGTCCACAGGCGGGGTAGCTTTCTTT.

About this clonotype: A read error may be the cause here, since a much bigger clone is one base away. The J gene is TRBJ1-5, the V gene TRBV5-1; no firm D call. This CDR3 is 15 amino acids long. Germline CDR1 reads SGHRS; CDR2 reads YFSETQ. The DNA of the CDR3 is TGCGCCAGCTGCTTGAACCGGAATTGGAATCAGCCCCAGCATTTT. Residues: CASCLNRNWNQPQHF. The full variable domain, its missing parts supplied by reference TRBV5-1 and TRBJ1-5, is KAGVTQTPRYLIKTRGQQVTLSCSPISGHRSVSWYQQTPGQGLQFLFEYFSETQRNKGNFPGRFSGRQFSNSRSEMNVSTLELGDSALYLCASCLNRNWNQPQHFGDGTRLSIL.

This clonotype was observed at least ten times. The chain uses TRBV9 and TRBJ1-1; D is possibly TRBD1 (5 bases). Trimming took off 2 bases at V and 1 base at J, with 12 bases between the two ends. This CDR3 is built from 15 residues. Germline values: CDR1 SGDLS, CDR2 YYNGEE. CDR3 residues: CASSVHTGPNTEAFF. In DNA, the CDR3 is TGTGCCAGCAGCGTGCACACAGGTCCGAACACTGAAGCTTTCTTT. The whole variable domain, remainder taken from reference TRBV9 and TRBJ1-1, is DSGVTQTPKHLITATGQRVTLRCSPRSGDLSVYWYQQSLDQGLQFLIQYYNGEERAKGNILERFSAQQFPDLHSELNLSSLELGDSALYFCASSVHTGPNTEAFFGQGTRLTVV.

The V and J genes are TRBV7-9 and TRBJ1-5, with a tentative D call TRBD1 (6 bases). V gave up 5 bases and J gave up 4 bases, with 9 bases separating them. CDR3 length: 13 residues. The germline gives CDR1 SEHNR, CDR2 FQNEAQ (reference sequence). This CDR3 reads CASSQGQNQPQHF. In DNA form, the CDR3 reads TGTGCCAGCAGCCAAGGACAGAATCAGCCCCAGCATTTT.

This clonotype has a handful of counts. Here the CDR3 DNA reads TGTGCCAGCAGCACCACTCGGAGGGGAGAGACCCAGTACTTC. It codes for CASSTTRRGETQYF. The chain employs TRBV3-1 and TRBJ2-5; maybe TRBD2 (6 bases). Germline CDR1 is LGHDT and CDR2 is YNNKEL (reference sequence). CDR3 length: 14 residues. Trimming left V 5 bases short and J 4 bases short, with 14 bases between.

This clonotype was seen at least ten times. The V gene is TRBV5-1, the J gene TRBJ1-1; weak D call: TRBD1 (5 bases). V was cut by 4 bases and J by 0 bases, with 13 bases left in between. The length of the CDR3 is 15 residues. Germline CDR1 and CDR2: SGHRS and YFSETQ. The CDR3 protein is CASSNGHGVNTEAFF. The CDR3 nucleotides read TGCGCCAGCAGCAATGGACACGGAGTGAACACTGAAGCTTTCTTT.

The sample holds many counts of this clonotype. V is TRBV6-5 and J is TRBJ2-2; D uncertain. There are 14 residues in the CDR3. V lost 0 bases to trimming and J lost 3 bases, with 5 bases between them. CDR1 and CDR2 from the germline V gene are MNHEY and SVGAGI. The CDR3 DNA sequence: TGTGCCAGCAGTTACTCGGACGACACCGGGGAGCTGTTTTTT. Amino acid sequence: CASSYSDDTGELFF.

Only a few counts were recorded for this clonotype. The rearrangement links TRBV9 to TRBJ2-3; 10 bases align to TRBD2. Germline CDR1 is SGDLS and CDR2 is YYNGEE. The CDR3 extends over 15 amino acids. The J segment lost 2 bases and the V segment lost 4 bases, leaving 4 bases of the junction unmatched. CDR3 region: CASSFGLAVTDTQYF. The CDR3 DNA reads TGTGCCAGCAGCTTTGGACTAGCGGTCACAGATACGCAGTATTTT.

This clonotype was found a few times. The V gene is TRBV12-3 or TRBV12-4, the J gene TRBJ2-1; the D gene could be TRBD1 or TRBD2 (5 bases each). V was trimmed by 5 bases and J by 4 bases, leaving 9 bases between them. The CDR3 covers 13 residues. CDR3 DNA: TGTGCCAGCAGTGGGGGTGTATACAATGAGCAGTTCTTC. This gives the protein CASSGGVYNEQFF.

For the CDR3, the DNA is TGTGCCAGCAGCTTGGCCGAGGGGTACCCCAACTATGGCTACACCTTC. Its translation: CASSLAEGYPNYGYTF. This chain joins TRBV5-4 and TRBJ1-2, with D possibly TRBD1 on 5 matching bases. The germline gives CDR1 SGHNT, CDR2 YYREEE (reference sequence). Between the trimmed V and J ends, which lost 0 bases and 2 bases, there was a span of 14 bases. This CDR3 comprises 16 residues.

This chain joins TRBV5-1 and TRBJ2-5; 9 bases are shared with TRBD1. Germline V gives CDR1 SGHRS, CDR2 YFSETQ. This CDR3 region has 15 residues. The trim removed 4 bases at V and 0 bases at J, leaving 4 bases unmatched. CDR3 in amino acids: CASSPGQGYQETQYF. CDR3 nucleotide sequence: TGCGCCAGCAGCCCCGGACAGGGGTACCAAGAGACCCAGTACTTC.

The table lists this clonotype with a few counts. Here the CDR3 DNA reads TGTGCCACCAGTGATTTGTATTATGTCTGTGTGGGAGAGCAGTTCTTC. Translating it yields CATSDLYYVCVGEQFF. This sequence joins TRBV24-1 and TRBJ2-1; the D is unclear. The CDR3 extends over 16 amino acids. V was pared by 0 bases and J by 10 bases, with 18 bases between. Germline V gives CDR1 KGHDR, CDR2 SFDVKD.

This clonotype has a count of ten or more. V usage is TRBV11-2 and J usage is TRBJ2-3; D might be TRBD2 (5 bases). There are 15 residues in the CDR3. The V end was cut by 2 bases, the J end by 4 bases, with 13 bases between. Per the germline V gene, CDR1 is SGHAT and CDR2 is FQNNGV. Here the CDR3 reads CASSLWASPPDTQYF. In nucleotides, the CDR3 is TGTGCCAGCAGCTTATGGGCTAGCCCCCCAGATACGCAGTATTTT.

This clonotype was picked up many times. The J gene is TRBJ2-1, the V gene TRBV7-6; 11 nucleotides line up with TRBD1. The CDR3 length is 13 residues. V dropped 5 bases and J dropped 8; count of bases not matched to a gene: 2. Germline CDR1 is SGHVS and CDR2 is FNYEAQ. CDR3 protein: CASSRTGGDEQFF. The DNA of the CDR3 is TGTGCCAGCAGCCGGACAGGGGGCGATGAGCAGTTCTTC.

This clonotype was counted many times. The DNA for the CDR3 is TGCAGTGCTAGGGCGCTAGCGGGGGGGAACGAGCAGTACTTC. Protein: CSARALAGGNEQYF. J is TRBJ2-7 and V is TRBV20-1; 12 nucleotides line up with TRBD2. The J segment lost 5 bases and the V segment lost 3 bases, leaving 5 bases of the junction unmatched. The germline V gene has CDR1 DFQATT and CDR2 SNEGSKA (reference sequence). This CDR3 is 14 amino acids long.

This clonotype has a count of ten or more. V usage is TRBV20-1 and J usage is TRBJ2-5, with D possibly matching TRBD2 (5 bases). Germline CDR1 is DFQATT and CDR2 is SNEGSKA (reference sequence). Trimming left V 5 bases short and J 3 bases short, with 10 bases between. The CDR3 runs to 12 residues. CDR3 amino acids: CSACTSKETQYF. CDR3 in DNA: TGCAGTGCTTGCACTAGTAAAGAGACCCAGTACTTC.